This TCR beta chain was identified during a study of shared clonotypes between healthy human individuals. An assay was performed, and its level was deep. TCRdb keeps only in-frame clones here, not all; method: immunoSEQ multiplex PCR. The table records around 2,000,000 clones, around 95% of them present only once. Germline CDR1 reads MDHEN; CDR2 reads SYDVKM. CDR3 size: 13 residues. V was clipped by 6 bases and J by 7 bases, with 13 bases between them. The receptor was isolated from a man between 18 and 35 years old in good health. The specimen sequenced was naive CD4+ T cells sorted from blood. Subset reported: CD45RA+ positively selected. The genes are TRBV28 and TRBJ1-5; TRBD1 is a possible D gene (6 bases). CDR3 region: CASSNREEQPQHF. The CDR3 DNA sequence: TGTGCCAGCAGCAACAGGGAGGAACAGCCCCAGCATTTT.